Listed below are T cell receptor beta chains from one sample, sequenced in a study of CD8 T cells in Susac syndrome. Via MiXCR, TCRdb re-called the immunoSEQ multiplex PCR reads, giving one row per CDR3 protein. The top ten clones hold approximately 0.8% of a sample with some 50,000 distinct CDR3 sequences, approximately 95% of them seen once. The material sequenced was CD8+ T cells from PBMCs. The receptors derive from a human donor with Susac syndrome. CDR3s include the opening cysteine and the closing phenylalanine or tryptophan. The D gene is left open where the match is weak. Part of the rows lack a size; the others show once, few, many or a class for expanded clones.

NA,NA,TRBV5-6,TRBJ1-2,CASSFPSGGYTF,TGTGCCAGCAGCTTCCCGAGTGGAGGCTACACCTTC
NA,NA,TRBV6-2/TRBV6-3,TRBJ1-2,CASSPSAQGYGYTF,TGTGCCAGCAGTCCATCGGCACAGGGCTATGGCTACACCTTC
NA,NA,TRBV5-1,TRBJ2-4,CASSWGSGDLLAKNIQYF,TGCGCCAGCAGCTGGGGGTCCGGGGACCTCCTAGCCAAAAACATTCAGTACTTC
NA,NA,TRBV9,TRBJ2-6,CASSVRGTGANVLTF,TGTGCCAGCAGCGTGAGGGGGACTGGGGCCAACGTCCTGACTTTC
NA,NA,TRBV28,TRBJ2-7,CASSTEDRFYEQYF,TGTGCCAGCAGTACAGAAGACAGGTTCTACGAGCAGTACTTC
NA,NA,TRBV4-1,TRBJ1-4,CASSPIQIATNEKLFF,TGCGCCAGCAGCCCTATCCAGATCGCAACTAATGAAAAACTGTTTTTT
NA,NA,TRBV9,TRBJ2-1,CASSVSGSYNEQFF,TGTGCCAGCAGCGTATCAGGCTCCTACAATGAGCAGTTCTTC
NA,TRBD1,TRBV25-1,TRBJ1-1,CASSEYSTGDTEAFF,TGTGCCAGCAGTGAATACTCGACAGGGGACACTGAAGCTTTCTTT
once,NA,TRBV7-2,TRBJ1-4,CASSLRQGNNEKLFF,TGTGCCAGCAGCTTACGTCAGGGAAATAATGAAAAACTGTTTTTT
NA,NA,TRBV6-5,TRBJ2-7,CASSPTRNHYEQYF,TGTGCCAGCAGCCCGACTCGGAACCACTACGAGCAGTACTTC
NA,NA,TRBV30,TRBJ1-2,CAWSVPTEKGYTF,TGTGCCTGGAGTGTACCAACAGAGAAAGGCTACACCTTC
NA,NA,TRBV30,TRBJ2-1,CAGEGEVSDEQFF,TGTGCAGGGGAGGGGGAGGTCTCCGATGAGCAGTTCTTC
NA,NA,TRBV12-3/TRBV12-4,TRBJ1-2,CASSLMSGRVYGYTF,TGTGCCAGCAGTTTAATGTCGGGCAGAGTCTATGGCTACACCTTC
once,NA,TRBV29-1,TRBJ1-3,CSVVWPLSGNTIYF,TGCAGCGTTGTCTGGCCTCTGAGTGGAAACACCATATATTTT
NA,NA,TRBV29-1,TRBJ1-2,CSVPDTGYGYTF,TGCAGCGTTCCCGACACTGGATATGGCTACACCTTC
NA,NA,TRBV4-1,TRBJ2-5,CASSQDLQGLWRETQYF,TGCGCCAGCAGCCAAGATCTGCAGGGCCTGTGGAGAGAGACCCAGTACTTC
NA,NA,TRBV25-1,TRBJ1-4,CASSGSGIDLFF,TGTGCCAGCAGTGGGAGTGGAATAGATCTGTTTTTT
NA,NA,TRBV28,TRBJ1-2,CASSSKAGYTF,TGTGCCAGCAGTTCCAAAGCAGGCTACACCTTC
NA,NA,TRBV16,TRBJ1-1,CASSQSTVVSRTEAFF,TGTGCCAGCAGCCAATCCACAGTGGTCAGTCGCACTGAAGCTTTCTTT
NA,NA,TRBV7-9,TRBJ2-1,CASSTWTRYNEQFF,TGTGCCAGCAGCACCTGGACCAGATACAATGAGCAGTTCTTC
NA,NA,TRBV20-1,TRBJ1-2,CSARGTRGYTF,TGCAGTGCTAGAGGTACGAGAGGCTACACCTTC
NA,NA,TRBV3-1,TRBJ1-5,CASSLWFGNQPQHF,TGTGCCAGCAGCCTGTGGTTCGGGAATCAGCCCCAGCATTTT
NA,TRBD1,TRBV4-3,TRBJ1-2,CASSHTWDRDSYGYTF,TGCGCCAGCAGCCATACTTGGGACAGAGATAGCTATGGCTACACCTTC
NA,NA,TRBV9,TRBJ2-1,CASSVDNEQFF,TGTGCCAGCAGCGTAGACAATGAGCAGTTCTTC
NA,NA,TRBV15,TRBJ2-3,CATSSGRGSGDTQYF,TGTGCCACCAGCTCAGGTCGGGGGAGCGGGGATACGCAGTATTTT
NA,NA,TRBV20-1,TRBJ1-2,CSARDPGTF,TGCAGTGCTAGAGATCCGGGCACCTTC
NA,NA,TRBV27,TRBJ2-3,CASSFLIADTQYF,TGTGCCAGCAGTTTCCTAATCGCGGATACGCAGTATTTT
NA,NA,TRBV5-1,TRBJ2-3,CASTPTQLTDTQYF,TGCGCCAGCACCCCGACCCAGCTAACAGATACGCAGTATTTT
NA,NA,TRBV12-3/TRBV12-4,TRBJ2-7,CASNQGGIGSSYEQYF,TGTGCCAGCAATCAGGGGGGAATTGGGAGCTCCTACGAGCAGTACTTC
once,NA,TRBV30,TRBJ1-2,CAWSVVGPFGYTF,TGTGCCTGGAGTGTAGTAGGGCCCTTTGGCTACACCTTC
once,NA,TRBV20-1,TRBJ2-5,CSARDVGETQYF,TGCAGTGCTAGAGATGTGGGAGAGACCCAGTACTTC
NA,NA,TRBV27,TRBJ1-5,CASSLSSNQPQHF,TGTGCCAGCAGTTTATCCAGCAATCAGCCCCAGCATTTT
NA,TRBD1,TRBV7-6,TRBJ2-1,CASSLEGTGGLNEQFF,TGTGCCAGCAGCTTAGAAGGGACAGGGGGCCTCAATGAGCAGTTCTTC
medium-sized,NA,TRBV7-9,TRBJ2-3,CASSQATSPSTDTQYF,TGCGCCAGCAGCCAAGCGACTAGTCCTAGCACAGATACGCAGTATTTT
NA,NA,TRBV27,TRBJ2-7,CASSSSSYEQYF,TGTGCCAGCAGTTCGTCTAGCTACGAGCAGTACTTC
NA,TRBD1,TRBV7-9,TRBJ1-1,CASSPTGVTEAFF,TGTGCCAGCAGCCCGACAGGGGTTACTGAAGCTTTCTTT
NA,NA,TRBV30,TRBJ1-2,CAWYFSPDGYTF,TGTGCCTGGTACTTTAGTCCGGATGGCTACACCTTC
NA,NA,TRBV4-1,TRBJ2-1,CASSQDRRSEQFF,TGCGCCAGCAGCCAAGATCGTAGGAGTGAGCAGTTCTTC
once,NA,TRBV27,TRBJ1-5,CASSLSGASNQPQHF,TGTGCCAGCAGTTTATCTGGCGCCAGCAATCAGCCCCAGCATTTT
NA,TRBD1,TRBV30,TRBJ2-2,CAWTNRGTGELFF,TGCGCCTGGACGAACAGGGGCACCGGGGAGCTGTTTTTT
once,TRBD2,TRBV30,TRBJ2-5,CAWRAGTSRETQYF,TGTGCCTGGCGAGCGGGGACTTCCCGTGAGACCCAGTACTTC
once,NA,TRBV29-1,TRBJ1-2,CSVEDRYGYTF,TGCAGCGTTGAAGATAGATATGGCTACACCTTC
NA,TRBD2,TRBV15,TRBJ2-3,CASAGGGTDTQYF,TGTGCCAGTGCGGGGGGAGGTACAGATACGCAGTATTTT
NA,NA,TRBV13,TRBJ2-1,CASSYSGEGFF,TGTGCCAGCAGCTACAGCGGAGAGGGGTTCTTC
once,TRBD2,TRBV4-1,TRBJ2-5,CASSQSGGAGETQYF,TGCGCCAGCAGCCAAAGCGGGGGGGCCGGAGAAACCCAGTACTTC
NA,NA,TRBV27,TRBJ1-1,CASSTAWQNTEAFF,TGTGCCAGCAGCACTGCGTGGCAGAACACTGAAGCTTTCTTT
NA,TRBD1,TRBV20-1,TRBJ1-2,CSATGQGNYGYTF,TGCAGTGCCACCGGACAGGGAAACTATGGCTACACCTTC
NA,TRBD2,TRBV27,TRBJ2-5,CASSLSLAGGNQETQYF,TGTGCCAGCAGTTTATCCCTAGCGGGGGGGAACCAAGAGACCCAGTACTTC
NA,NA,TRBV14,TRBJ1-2,CASSQGGEGNYGYTF,TGTGCCAGCAGCCAAGGTGGCGAGGGGAACTATGGCTACACCTTC
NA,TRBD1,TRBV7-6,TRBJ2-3,CASSVGQGSADTQYF,TGTGCCAGCAGCGTCGGACAGGGGTCGGCAGATACGCAGTATTTT
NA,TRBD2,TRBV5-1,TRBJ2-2,CASSSAYSGASSGNTGELFF,TGCGCCAGCAGCTCGGCCTATAGCGGGGCCAGCTCTGGGAACACCGGGGAGCTGTTTTTT
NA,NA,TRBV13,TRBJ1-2,CASSPRTATNTNYGYTF,TGTGCCAGCAGCCCACGGACAGCGACCAATACTAACTATGGCTACACCTTC